A selection of T cell receptor beta chains follows, all from one sample in a study of naive CD8 T cells in extremely preterm neonates. The table came from immunoSEQ multiplex PCR; TCRdb's copy has only in-frame clones and leaves some out. The profile covers 5,500 to 8,500 clones, with about 98% appearing a single time and 0.36% taken by the ten largest. Sequencing used naive CD8+ T cells from blood. The receptors shown here come from a human donor in good health. Each CDR3 is given with its conserved first and last residue. A D gene is named only where the DNA matches it firmly. For some rows the clone size is stated as once, few or many, or as a class when expanded; others skip it.

>13|TRBV12-5|NA|TRBJ1-1|TRBD1
TGTGCTAGTGGTTTAAACAGGGGTACTGAAGCTTTCTTT
CASGLNRGTEAFF
>16|TRBV9|NA|TRBJ2-1|TRBD2
TGTGCCAGCAGCACCCAGACTAGCCGAATATACAATGAGCAGTTCTTC
CASSTQTSRIYNEQFF
>15|TRBV9|NA|TRBJ1-6|NA
TGTGCCAGCAGCGCCGGACAGAGATATAATTCACCCCTCCACTTT
CASSAGQRYNSPLHF
>13|TRBV7-6|NA|TRBJ2-1|NA
TGTGCCAGCAGCCCCCGACTAGACAATGAGCAGTTCTTC
CASSPRLDNEQFF
>13|TRBV7-3|NA|TRBJ2-3|TRBD2
TGTGCCAGCAGCTCCACTAGCGGGGATACGCAGTATTTT
CASSSTSGDTQYF
>16|TRBV5-5|NA|TRBJ2-6|NA
TGTGCCAGCAGCTTGATTCCGGGGGCTGGGGCCAACGTCCTGACTTTC
CASSLIPGAGANVLTF
>12|TRBV30|once|TRBJ1-1|TRBD1
TGTGCCGGGCGGGACAGGGGCGCTGAAGCTTTCTTT
CAGRDRGAEAFF
>15|TRBV12-5|NA|TRBJ1-1|TRBD1
TGTGCTAGTGCCTCACCGGGACAGGGGGACTCTGAAGCTTTCTTT
CASASPGQGDSEAFF
>19|TRBV7-9|NA|TRBJ2-1|TRBD2
TGTGCCAGCAGCGTGGGACTAGCCCATGCGCTCGCCTCCTACAATGAGCAGTTCTTC
CASSVGLAHALASYNEQFF
>14|TRBV4-2|NA|TRBJ1-2|NA
TGTGCCAGCAGCCAAGGCACAGGGAAGGGAGGCTACACCTTC
CASSQGTGKGGYTF
>14|TRBV2|NA|TRBJ1-3|TRBD1
TGTGCCAGCAGTCCCCAGGGGGATGGAAACACCATATATTTT
CASSPQGDGNTIYF
>14|TRBV6-1|NA|TRBJ2-7|TRBD2
TGTGCCAGCAGGAGACTAGCGGGATACAACGAGCAGTACTTC
CASRRLAGYNEQYF
>15|TRBV9|NA|TRBJ1-2|TRBD1
TGTGCCAGCACGAGGGACAGTTTATCTAACTATGGCTACACCTTC
CASTRDSLSNYGYTF
>16|TRBV7-3|NA|TRBJ2-1|NA
TGTGCCAGCAGCGGCCGGCAGGGGATAGGCTACAATGAGCAGTTCTTC
CASSGRQGIGYNEQFF
>15|TRBV11-1|NA|TRBJ2-7|TRBD1
TGTGCCAGCAGCATGGGACAGGGGGGCGCCTACGAGCAGTACTTC
CASSMGQGGAYEQYF
>15|TRBV30|NA|TRBJ1-2|TRBD1
TGTGCCTGGAGTGACAGGGGGCGAGGTACCTATGGCTACACCTTC
CAWSDRGRGTYGYTF
>12|TRBV9|NA|TRBJ1-1|NA
TGTGCCAGCAGCCGGGTTGCCACTGAAGCTTTCTTT
CASSRVATEAFF
>16|TRBV27|NA|TRBJ2-1|TRBD2
TGTGCCAGCAGTCCCGGGGCGGGGGTCAGGTCGAATGAGCAGTTCTTC
CASSPGAGVRSNEQFF
>16|TRBV28|few|TRBJ2-7|NA
TGTGCCAGCAGCACTTCCGGGACAAGCCTCTCCTACGAGCAGTACTTC
CASSTSGTSLSYEQYF
>17|TRBV4-1|NA|TRBJ2-1|TRBD1
TGCGCCAGCAGCCAAGCCCCCGGGACAGGGTTATACAATGAGCAGTTCTTC
CASSQAPGTGLYNEQFF
>12|TRBV6-1|NA|TRBJ2-7|TRBD1
TGTGCCAGCAGGGGGACAGACTACGAGCAGTACTTC
CASRGTDYEQYF
>13|TRBV13|NA|TRBJ2-7|TRBD1
TGTGCCAGCAGCAAGTACCGGGACAGCGAGCAGTACTTC
CASSKYRDSEQYF
>17|TRBV21-1|NA|TRBJ1-3|NA
TGTGCCAGCAGCAAGGGCGTATGGTCTTACTCTGGAAACACCATATATTTT
CASSKGVWSYSGNTIYF
>13|TRBV2|NA|TRBJ1-4|NA
TGTGCCAGCAGTGACAGGGGAGGGGAAAAACTGTTTTTT
CASSDRGGEKLFF
>14|TRBV9|NA|TRBJ1-1|NA
TGTGCCAGCAGCGTAGGGAGGGGTGGCACTGAAGCTTTCTTT
CASSVGRGGTEAFF
>16|TRBV27|NA|TRBJ2-2|NA
TGTGCCAGCAGTCCCTGGACAGACACTAACACCGGGGAGCTGTTTTTT
CASSPWTDTNTGELFF
>13|TRBV6-5|once|TRBJ1-1|NA
TGTGCCAGCAGTTACGGGGGCCGGACTGAAGCTTTCTTT
CASSYGGRTEAFF
>13|TRBV9|NA|TRBJ2-7|NA
TGTGCCAGCAGCCTCGTCTCCCCGGGTGAGCAGTACTTC
CASSLVSPGEQYF
>16|TRBV9|once|TRBJ1-3|NA
TGTGCCAGCAGCGACCCCGGCGGTTCCTCTGGAAACACCATATATTTT
CASSDPGGSSGNTIYF
>16|TRBV7-9|NA|TRBJ1-2|TRBD1
TGTGCCAGCAGCTCGGACAGGGATGGTTCTAACTATGGCTACACCTTC
CASSSDRDGSNYGYTF
>12|TRBV5-6|NA|TRBJ1-2|NA
TGTGCCAGCAGCCCCGGGGGGGTTGGCTACACCTTC
CASSPGGVGYTF
>16|TRBV4-1|NA|TRBJ1-3|NA
TGCGCCAGCAGCCAAGTCTTGCGGCTCTCTGGAAACACCATATATTTT
CASSQVLRLSGNTIYF
>14|TRBV18|NA|TRBJ1-4|TRBD1
TGTGCCAGCTCAGCCGGGACAGGGAATGAAAAACTGTTTTTT
CASSAGTGNEKLFF
>15|TRBV21-1|NA|TRBJ1-2|NA
TGTGCCAGCAGTACCCACAGGGGGCGCAACTATGGCTACACCTTC
CASSTHRGRNYGYTF
>13|TRBV29-1|NA|TRBJ2-7|NA
TGCAGCGTTGAATCGGAGGACTCCTACGAGCAGTACTTC
CSVESEDSYEQYF
>15|TRBV4-1|NA|TRBJ1-4|TRBD1
TGCGCCAGCAGCCCAGGGACAGCAACTAATGAAAAACTGTTTTTT
CASSPGTATNEKLFF
>15|TRBV9|NA|TRBJ1-5|NA
TGTGCCAGCAGCCTCACAGGGAATGGCAATCAGCCCCAGCATTTT
CASSLTGNGNQPQHF
>15|TRBV28|NA|TRBJ2-1|TRBD1
TGTGCCAGCAGTTTGACAACAGGGGGCTACAATGAGCAGTTCTTC
CASSLTTGGYNEQFF
>14|TRBV19|NA|TRBJ1-5|NA
TGTGCCAGTAGTATATTGGTTACAGGGCAGCCCCAGCATTTT
CASSILVTGQPQHF
>13|TRBV30|once|TRBJ1-2|NA
TGTGCCTGGAGGCGGCGGGGGGCCCATGGCTACACCTTC
CAWRRRGAHGYTF
>15|TRBV7-8|NA|TRBJ2-7|NA
TGTGCCAGCAGCTTAGCGGGGGGTCGCCCCTACGAGCAGTACTTC
CASSLAGGRPYEQYF
>15|TRBV7-2|NA|TRBJ2-3|TRBD2
TGTGCCAGCAGCCTCACTAGCGGGGCGGGAGATACGCAGTATTTT
CASSLTSGAGDTQYF
>15|TRBV11-2|NA|TRBJ2-7|NA
TGTGCCAGCAGCTTAGAACTGAGGAGCTCCTACGAGCAGTACTTC
CASSLELRSSYEQYF
>12|TRBV7-9|once|TRBJ1-1|NA
TGTGCCAGCAGCTTAATGAGCACTGAAGCTTTCTTT
CASSLMSTEAFF
>15|TRBV19|NA|TRBJ2-7|NA
TGTGCCAGTAGTATAGCGGACGGGGACTCCTACGAGCAGTACTTC
CASSIADGDSYEQYF
>15|TRBV21-1|NA|TRBJ2-7|NA
TGTGCCAGCAGCAAAGTAACGTACAGGGGATACGAGCAGTACTTC
CASSKVTYRGYEQYF
>19|TRBV7-8|NA|TRBJ2-6|NA
TGTGCCAGCAGCTTAGGAAGGGGGATCCCTAATCCTGGGGCCAACGTCCTGACTTTC
CASSLGRGIPNPGANVLTF
>16|TRBV6-5|NA|TRBJ1-2|TRBD1
TGTGCCAGCAGTTACTTGTTACCACCGCAGGGGGGTGGCTACACCTTC
CASSYLLPPQGGGYTF
>16|TRBV11-2|NA|TRBJ2-6|NA
TGTGCCAGCAGCCCGAGGCCGAGCTCTGGGGCCAACGTCCTGACTTTC
CASSPRPSSGANVLTF
>15|TRBV4-1|once|TRBJ1-5|NA
TGCGCCAGCAGCCAAGATGGCGCAGGGAATCAGCCCCAGCATTTT
CASSQDGAGNQPQHF
>16|TRBV30|once|TRBJ2-1|TRBD2
TGTGCCTGGAGTCAAAGCGGGGGGGGAAATAACAATGAGCAGTTCTTC
CAWSQSGGGNNNEQFF
>15|TRBV11-1|NA|TRBJ2-5|NA
TGTGCCAGCAGCCAAACGATGGGACTCCAAGAGACCCAGTACTTC
CASSQTMGLQETQYF
>15|TRBV7-2|NA|TRBJ2-3|NA
TGTGCCAGCAGTTCCGCATCGGCTGGGAGTGATACGCAGTATTTT
CASSSASAGSDTQYF
>15|TRBV5-1|NA|TRBJ2-7|NA
TGCGCCAGCAGCCCCCTCTCGAGGTCAGAGAACGAGCAGTACTTC
CASSPLSRSENEQYF